This T cell receptor (beta chain) was identified during a study of T cells after yellow fever vaccination. As for this clonotype: Its antigen is not identified.

5'RACE template switching produced TCR cDNA carrying a universal primer site and UMIs. TCRdb re-called the 5' RACE reads with MiXCR, one entry per CDR3 protein. The table records some 320,000 distinct CDR3 sequences, approximately 4% of them present only once. Germline V lookup: CDR1 MGHRA, CDR2 YSYEKL. Trimming at V came to 8 bases and at J to 4 bases, leaving 9 bases not matched to a gene. This CDR3 contains 15 residues. The study, taken as a whole, reports: Weaker overall was a secondary response that nonetheless peaked faster, on day 5 versus 15. The booster saw the reappearance of most primary-vaccination clones (approximately 97% CD4, around 88% CD8). The bulk population could contribute abundant contaminating clonotypes to FACS-sorted repertoires.

The sequence came from a man aged 18-30 years who received the YFV17D yellow fever vaccine. The material was PBMCs, obtained 5 days after the yellow fever booster vaccination. The V call is TRBV4-1, the J call TRBJ2-1; 9 positions agree with TRBD1. CDR3 nucleotide sequence: TGCGCCAGCGAACCCAGGGGACAGGGTTACAATGAGCAGTTCTTC. It yields the protein CASEPRGQGYNEQFF.